A selection of T cell receptor beta chains follows, all from one sample in a study of T cell repertoires in cytomegalovirus infection. TCRdb processed the reads anew with MiXCR; each CDR3 protein has one entry. Of about 240,000 distinct CDR3 sequences detected, about 7% appear once; the ten largest clones hold around 6.5%. Material: PBMCs. Every receptor here comes from a human donor in good health (CMV status not recorded). Some clones in this sample may be carry-over from other donors' samples. Both conserved end residues are part of each CDR3. D genes are given only for firm matches. A row's size may be missing; if present it is once, few, many or a size class.

>many|TRBV12-5|TRBJ2-5|-
CASGRAGLEETQYF
TGTGCTAGTGGACGCGCAGGGCTTGAAGAGACCCAGTACTTC
>-|TRBV6-2/TRBV6-3|TRBJ1-2|TRBD1
CASSDRQGARRGYTF
TGTGCCAGCAGTGACCGACAGGGGGCTCGTCGGGGCTACACCTTC
>many|TRBV5-5|TRBJ2-5|-
CASSLSLERQETQYF
TGTGCCAGCAGCTTAAGTCTCGAGCGGCAAGAGACCCAGTACTTC
>many|TRBV29-1|TRBJ2-1|-
CSAETRFLGEQFF
TGCAGCGCCGAGACCAGGTTTTTGGGTGAGCAGTTCTTC
>few|TRBV30|TRBJ2-3|-
CAWSVGLMQGPDTQYF
TGTGCCTGGAGTGTAGGGTTGATGCAGGGGCCAGATACGCAGTATTTT
>many|TRBV6-2/TRBV6-3|TRBJ2-7|-
CASSYFAGVSSYEQYF
TGTGCCAGCAGTTATTTCGCCGGGGTCAGTTCCTACGAGCAGTACTTC
>many|TRBV7-2|TRBJ1-4|-
CASSLGGVKLFF
TGTGCCAGCAGCTTAGGTGGGGTTAAACTGTTTTTT
>few|TRBV9|TRBJ1-2|TRBD1
CASSVLDRVDGYTF
TGTGCCAGCAGCGTCCTGGACAGGGTGGATGGCTACACCTTC
>many|TRBV7-2|TRBJ1-2|TRBD1
CASSAVPGQGGHGYTF
TGTGCCAGCAGCGCCGTACCGGGACAGGGAGGCCATGGCTACACCTTC
>many|TRBV7-9|TRBJ2-2|-
CASSSRFEVNTGELFF
TGTGCCAGCAGCTCCCGGTTTGAGGTGAACACCGGGGAGCTGTTTTTT
>many|TRBV7-2|TRBJ2-2|TRBD1
CASSQGALNTGELFF
TGTGCCAGCAGTCAGGGGGCCCTGAACACCGGGGAGCTGTTTTTT
>many|TRBV5-6|TRBJ2-1|TRBD1
CASSPPHRGDGSGQFF
TGTGCCAGCAGCCCCCCGCACAGGGGCGACGGTTCAGGTCAGTTCTTC
>few|TRBV11-2|TRBJ1-2|-
CASSRDGGLGYTF
TGTGCCAGCAGCCGGGACGGGGGATTGGGCTACACCTTC
>-|TRBV10-2|TRBJ2-5|-
CASSGVREGEETQYF
TGCGCCAGCAGTGGAGTTCGGGAAGGGGAAGAGACCCAGTACTTC
>-|TRBV29-1|TRBJ1-1|TRBD1
CSVEDRGHTEAFF
TGCAGCGTTGAAGACAGGGGGCACACTGAAGCTTTCTTT
>many|TRBV20-1|TRBJ1-1|-
CSAPGEGITEAFF
TGCAGTGCACCGGGGGAGGGAATCACTGAAGCTTTCTTT
>many|TRBV12-3/TRBV12-4|TRBJ2-2|-
CASSLGGAVGELFF
TGTGCCAGCAGCTTGGGGGGGGCCGTCGGGGAGCTGTTTTTT
>-|TRBV27|TRBJ2-7|TRBD2
CASRPVWRGVTYEQYF
TGTGCCAGCAGACCAGTTTGGCGGGGGGTAACCTACGAGCAGTACTTC
>many|TRBV7-2|TRBJ2-7|TRBD2
CASSLLAGDYEQYF
TGTGCCAGCAGCTTACTAGCGGGGGATTACGAGCAGTACTTC
>many|TRBV28|TRBJ2-1|TRBD2
CASSPTSGGGNEQFF
TGTGCCAGCAGCCCCACTAGCGGGGGGGGCAATGAGCAGTTCTTC
>many|TRBV5-1|TRBJ2-2|-
CASSLKQSTGELFF
TGCGCCAGCAGCTTGAAACAGAGCACCGGGGAGCTGTTTTTT
>many|TRBV11-2|TRBJ2-1|TRBD2
CASSPQRTSGGNEQFF
TGTGCCAGCAGCCCCCAACGGACTAGCGGGGGCAATGAGCAGTTCTTC
>many|TRBV7-2|TRBJ1-2|-
CASTTFGTTSNYGYTF
TGTGCCAGCACCACATTCGGGACAACCTCGAACTATGGCTACACCTTC
>many|TRBV7-2|TRBJ2-7|-
CASSLQGSEQYF
TGTGCCAGCAGCTTACAGGGTTCAGAGCAGTACTTC
>many|TRBV29-1|TRBJ2-7|-
CSARTQSSYEQYF
TGCAGCGCCCGGACACAGAGCTCCTACGAGCAGTACTTC
>many|TRBV20-1|TRBJ1-2|TRBD1
CSARPTGTLYGYTF
TGCAGTGCTAGACCGACAGGGACCCTCTATGGCTACACCTTC
>many|TRBV7-2|TRBJ2-5|-
CASTAAGETQYF
TGTGCCAGCACGGCAGCAGGAGAGACCCAGTACTTC
>many|TRBV2|TRBJ2-7|TRBD2
CASSDFTGGPEQYF
TGTGCCAGCAGCGACTTCACGGGGGGACCCGAGCAGTACTTC
>many|TRBV5-6|TRBJ2-2|-
CASSLKRRNTGELFF
TGTGCCAGCAGCTTGAAAAGACGGAACACCGGGGAGCTGTTTTTT
>many|TRBV6-2/TRBV6-3|TRBJ1-5|-
CASRKGDQPQHF
TGTGCCAGCAGGAAAGGGGATCAGCCCCAGCATTTT
>many|TRBV2|TRBJ1-4|-
CASRERSRVGKLFF
TGTGCCAGCAGGGAAAGGAGCCGTGTAGGGAAACTGTTTTTT
>many|TRBV2|TRBJ1-4|TRBD1
CASSPGTDEKLFF
TGTGCCAGCAGTCCCGGGACAGATGAAAAACTGTTTTTT
>few|TRBV7-6|TRBJ2-2|-
CASSYDSNTGELFF
TGTGCCAGCAGTTACGACAGTAACACCGGGGAGCTGTTTTTT
>many|TRBV7-3|TRBJ2-2|-
CASSLRGPGELFF
TGTGCCAGCAGCTTAAGGGGCCCCGGGGAGCTGTTTTTT
>many|TRBV28|TRBJ2-7|-
CASRVTGEQYF
TGTGCCAGCAGGGTAACAGGCGAGCAGTACTTC
>medium-sized|TRBV14|TRBJ1-2|-
CASSQVQTDFYGYTF
TGTGCCAGCAGCCAAGTCCAGACAGACTTCTATGGCTACACCTTC
>many|TRBV2|TRBJ2-3|TRBD2
CASILGLAGTDTQYF
TGTGCCAGCATACTCGGACTAGCGGGGACAGATACGCAGTATTTT
>many|TRBV11-2|TRBJ2-6|TRBD1
CASSVTRGRVGANVLTF
TGTGCCAGCAGCGTGACCAGGGGGCGTGTTGGGGCCAACGTCCTGACTTTC
>many|TRBV7-9|TRBJ2-3|-
CASSSKWARTDTQYF
TGTGCCAGCAGCTCTAAGTGGGCGCGAACAGATACGCAGTATTTT
>many|TRBV2|TRBJ2-7|-
CASSEDPLNF
TGTGCCAGCAGTGAGGATCCTTTGAACTTC
>many|TRBV7-2|TRBJ1-2|-
CASSPPGPLNYGYTF
TGTGCCAGCAGCCCCCCGGGGCCGCTCAACTATGGCTACACCTTC
>many|TRBV20-1|TRBJ1-2|-
CSASPLTAANYGYTF
TGCAGTGCTAGCCCCTTGACAGCCGCTAACTATGGCTACACCTTC
>many|TRBV20-1|TRBJ1-2|TRBD1
CSARLGAGGDGYTF
TGCAGTGCTAGACTGGGGGCAGGGGGCGATGGCTACACCTTC
>many|TRBV5-4|TRBJ2-3|-
CASGDGKSGFPDTQYF
TGTGCCAGCGGCGACGGGAAAAGCGGGTTCCCAGATACGCAGTATTTT
>many|TRBV7-3|TRBJ2-2|-
CASSRNAVNTGELFF
TGTGCCAGCAGTCGCAACGCAGTGAACACCGGGGAGCTGTTTTTT
>many|TRBV9|TRBJ1-4|-
CASSVGRVRNNEKLFF
TGTGCCAGCAGCGTAGGCAGGGTGCGGAATAATGAAAAACTGTTTTTT
>many|TRBV20-1|TRBJ1-1|-
CSARDPGTLNTEAFF
TGCAGTGCTAGAGATCCGGGGACCCTGAACACTGAAGCTTTCTTT
>many|TRBV12-3/TRBV12-4|TRBJ1-1|-
CASSLARRVPNTEAFF
TGTGCCAGCAGTTTAGCGCGGAGGGTCCCGAACACTGAAGCTTTCTTT
>-|TRBV6-6|TRBJ1-1|-
CASSRGPQNTEAFF
TGTGCCAGCAGTAGGGGACCGCAGAACACTGAAGCTTTCTTT